This T cell receptor beta chain was observed in a study of technical replicates of blood from several donors. V gave up 7 bases and J gave up 2 bases, with 18 bases separating them. Germline-derived CDR1 and CDR2 are MDHEN and SYDVKM. CDR3 size: 15 residues. The method was immunoSEQ multiplex PCR; TCRdb's version includes in-frame clones alone and lacks a portion of them. The sample lists tens of thousands of clones, just over 90% seen once, with about 0.27% in the top ten. The chain employs TRBV28 and TRBJ2-7; D is possibly TRBD1 (5 bases). Sequenced: T cells isolated from PBMCs. This sequence was found in a human donor in good health. The chain's CDR3 is CASNPRVPAAYEQYF. The CDR3 DNA is TGTGCCAGCAACCCCAGGGTCCCTGCTGCCTACGAGCAGTACTTC.